This T cell receptor beta chain was identified during a study of blood T cell repertoires in COVID-19. Study-wide background: T cells, B-cell-depleted T cells, or PBMCs supplied cDNA or gDNA.

Donors were grouped by their self-reported clinical history. The CDR3 is 13 residues long. Per germline, CDR1 DFQATT and CDR2 SNEGSKA (reference sequence). Trimming stripped 3 bases from V and 1 base from J, with 4 bases between. Here immunoSEQ multiplex PCR was the method, and the copy in TCRdb shows in-frame clones only, minus some. This table holds roughly 190,000 clones, about 80% found once. The sample consisted of PBMCs or T cells enriched from blood (not recorded which). This TCR derives from a woman aged 55-70 years with acute COVID-19. This chain joins TRBV20-1 and TRBJ2-6; D gene ambiguous. The CDR3 bases are TGCAGTGCTAGTCAATCTGGGGCCAACGTCCTGACTTTC. Translated: CSASQSGANVLTF.